The 22 T cell receptor beta chains presented below share a single source sample, sequenced in a study of T cell repertoires in cytomegalovirus infection (dated by TCRdb to between 2018 and 2020). The run used an Illumina HiSeq 1500. TCRdb trimmed public reads at Q25 via fastp, called clones via MiXCR and kept in-frame beta chains. One record per CDR3 amino acid sequence lists the most common genes and DNA. The sample table lists hundreds of thousands of distinct CDR3 sequences, 30% to 40% of them with a count of one. The top ten constitute over 15% of the sample. Read against the paper, the sample's treatment or condition label means: in vitro stimulation with specific CMV peptide epitopes to enrich CMV-specific T cells. Their recognized antigens are unknown. This specimen was cultured PBMCs, taken from culture after CMV antigen stimulation. These receptors were taken from a human donor in good health (CMV status not recorded). Some clones in this sample may be carry-over from other donors' samples.

This clonotype was counted at least ten times. The chain joins TRBV7-2 to TRBJ1-1; D not certain. In germline, CDR1 is SGHTA, CDR2 FQGNSA. The V gene lost 0 bases and the J gene lost 5 bases, with 13 bases spanning the gap. The CDR3 has 15 amino acids. CDR3 loop: CASSLAAGFLTEAFF. CDR3 nucleotides: TGTGCCAGCAGCTTAGCGGCGGGTTTCTTAACTGAAGCTTTCTTT.

Comment on this clonotype: A junction boundary mismatches the germline segment, possibly from a read error. The chain combines TRBV7-9 with TRBJ2-1; a possible D gene is TRBD2 (7 bases). Germline V lookup: CDR1 SEHNR, CDR2 FQNEAQ (reference sequence). There are 15 residues in the CDR3. CDR3 region: CASSLAAGANNEQFF. The CDR3 DNA sequence: TGTGCCAGCAGCCTAGCGGCGGGGGCTAACAATGAGCAGTTCTTC.

V gene TRBV18 combines with J gene TRBJ1-2, with a tentative D call TRBD1 (5 bases). Germline CDR1 KGHSH, CDR2 LQKENI. The CDR3 loop spans 13 amino acids. V lost 3 bases to trimming and J lost 7 bases, with 12 bases between them. CDR3 DNA: TGTGCCAGCTCACCGGGGCAGGCCGGTGGCTACACCTTC. Residues: CASSPGQAGGYTF.

V gene TRBV20-1 combines with J gene TRBJ1-4; D gene unclear. Germline CDR1 is DFQATT and CDR2 is SNEGSKA (reference sequence). V lost 1 base to trimming and J lost 0 bases, with 9 bases between them. The CDR3 covers 15 residues. The CDR3 sequence is CSARVGLATNEKLFF. CDR3 in DNA: TGCAGTGCTAGAGTTGGCCTTGCAACTAATGAAAAACTGTTTTTT.

The chain combines TRBV7-2 with TRBJ1-2; possibly TRBD1 for D (6 bases). V was clipped by 1 base and J by 6 bases, with 12 bases between them. The CDR3 is 14 residues long. CDR1 SGHTA and CDR2 FQGNSA come from the germline V gene. The CDR3 loop reads CASSLEIRGNGYTF. The CDR3 region has the DNA TGTGCCAGCAGCTTAGAGATCAGGGGCAATGGCTACACCTTC.

The rearrangement uses TRBV7-9 and TRBJ1-1; D unclear. The germline V and J ends were trimmed by 1 base and 10 bases, with 10 bases remaining between them. The germline V gene has CDR1 SEHNR and CDR2 FQNEAQ (reference sequence). The CDR3 sequence is 12 residues long. As DNA, the CDR3 is TGTGCCAGCAGCTTAGGAGGATTTGGAGCTTTCTTT. Its protein is CASSLGGFGAFF. The full variable domain, its missing parts supplied by reference TRBV7-9 and TRBJ1-1, is DTGVSQNPRHKITKRGQNVTFRCDPISEHNRLYWYRQTLGQGPEFLTYFQNEAQLEKSRLLSDRFSAERPKGSFSTLEIQRTEQGDSAMYLCASSLGGFGAFFGQGTRLTVV.

The sample holds a few counts of this clonotype. The chain has TRBV11-2 and TRBJ2-5; D possibly corresponds to TRBD2 (6 bases). CDR3 length: 16 residues. Trimming stripped 3 bases from V and 3 bases from J, with 17 bases between. Germline CDR1 SGHAT, CDR2 FQNNGV. The CDR3 loop reads CASSFILARTKETQYF. CDR3 DNA sequence: TGTGCCAGCAGCTTTATACTAGCCAGGACCAAAGAGACCCAGTACTTC.

The rearrangement links TRBV6-1 to TRBJ2-7, with 8 bases aligning to TRBD1. There are 14 residues in the CDR3. Germline V gives CDR1 MNHNS, CDR2 SASEGT. With 6 bases clipped from V and 6 bases from J, the junction kept 10 bases outside the gene matches. Here the CDR3 reads CASSEGLTGGEQYF. DNA of the CDR3: TGTGCCAGCAGCGAGGGCCTCACAGGGGGCGAGCAGTACTTC.

V gene TRBV19 combines with J gene TRBJ1-5; TRBD1 matches 7 bases. V lost 1 base to trimming and J lost 1 base; unmatched junction nucleotides: 13. The CDR3 runs 19 residues. Germline V gene lookup returns CDR1 LNHDA and CDR2 SQIVND (reference sequence). CDR3 protein: CASSIGPTGDVLSNQPQHF. The CDR3 DNA follows: TGTGCCAGTAGTATAGGTCCCACAGGGGACGTTTTGAGCAATCAGCCCCAGCATTTT.

The chain employs TRBV7-2 and TRBJ2-6; D call uncertain. The CDR3 covers 15 residues. The ends were cut back, 5 bases at V and 0 bases at J, with 8 bases in the middle. In germline, CDR1 is SGHTA, CDR2 FQGNSA. For the CDR3, the DNA is TGTGCCAGCAGCCCTCAGTTCTCTGGGGCCAACGTCCTGACTTTC. Its protein product is CASSPQFSGANVLTF.

This clonotype was counted between two and nine times. The V gene is TRBV12-3 or TRBV12-4, the J gene TRBJ2-3, with 8 bases that match TRBD2. J lost 2 bases, V lost 6 bases, and 7 bases had no gene match. The CDR3 extends over 15 amino acids. The CDR3 bases are TGTGCCAGCAGCCCCAGCGGGAGCCCCACAGATACGCAGTATTTT. This codes for CASSPSGSPTDTQYF.

This clonotype was seen more than once but under ten times. V gene TRBV7-2 combines with J gene TRBJ2-1, with D uncertain. This CDR3 is 16 amino acids long. Germline values: CDR1 SGHTA, CDR2 FQGNSA. V was clipped by 5 bases and J by 8 bases, with 22 bases between them. CDR3 region: CASSPALSHLSDEQFF. CDR3 bases: TGTGCCAGCAGCCCCGCCCTCTCACATTTAAGCGATGAGCAGTTCTTC.

A few counts support this clonotype. The CDR3 region has the DNA TGTGCCAGCAGCTTACCTACAGGGGGCAAGACCCAGTACTTC. Amino acid sequence: CASSLPTGGKTQYF. V gene TRBV7-6 combines with J gene TRBJ2-5; 9 bases match TRBD1. Trimming cost V 2 bases and J 6 bases; bases outside gene matches: 4. This CDR3 contains 14 residues. CDR1 and CDR2 (germline): SGHVS, FNYEAQ.

The V gene is TRBV7-2, the J gene TRBJ2-3; weak D call: TRBD2 (6 bases). Trimming took off 5 bases at V and 0 bases at J, with 12 bases between the two ends. The V gene's germline CDR1 is SGHTA and CDR2 FQGNSA. The CDR3 runs 15 residues. The CDR3 sequence is CASSPSGPSTDTQYF. CDR3 nucleotides: TGTGCCAGCAGCCCGAGCGGGCCTAGCACAGATACGCAGTATTTT.

This clonotype was seen only a few times. This chain uses TRBV2 with TRBJ2-7, with unresolved D. Trimming cost V 8 bases and J 2 bases, with 13 bases left between them. The CDR3 length is 13 residues. Germline values: CDR1 SNHLY, CDR2 FYNNEI. The CDR3 protein is CASQQSLTYEQYF. The CDR3 DNA reads as TGTGCCAGCCAGCAGTCCCTTACCTACGAGCAGTACTTC.

This clonotype was picked up many times. The chain has TRBV7-8 and TRBJ1-6; D is ambiguous. Germline CDR1 is SGHVS and CDR2 is FQNEAQ. V was pared by 3 bases and J by 0 bases, with 21 bases between. The CDR3 has 20 residues. The CDR3: CASSLEGFVSLSSYNSPLHF. The CDR3 DNA is TGTGCCAGCAGCTTGGAGGGTTTTGTATCCCTAAGCTCCTATAATTCACCCCTCCACTTT.

This chain joins TRBV7-9 and TRBJ2-4, with D unresolved. Germline V CDR1 and CDR2: SEHNR, FQNEAQ (reference sequence). The V end was cut by 5 bases, the J end by 2 bases, with 13 bases between. The CDR3 has 15 residues. Written as DNA, the CDR3 is TGTGCCAGCAGCCTTATTGGCCGCACCAAAAACATTCAGTACTTC. It specifies CASSLIGRTKNIQYF. Full variable domain (remainder filled in from reference TRBV7-9 and TRBJ2-4): DTGVSQNPRHKITKRGQNVTFRCDPISEHNRLYWYRQTLGQGPEFLTYFQNEAQLEKSRLLSDRFSAERPKGSFSTLEIQRTEQGDSAMYLCASSLIGRTKNIQYFGAGTRLSVL.

V gene TRBV20-1 combines with J gene TRBJ2-3; 7 bases align to TRBD1. The CDR3 totals 15 residues. In germline, CDR1 is DFQATT, CDR2 SNEGSKA (reference sequence). V shed 2 bases, J shed 2 bases, and the junction held 7 bases outside the gene matches. The CDR3, as DNA: TGCAGTGCTAGATGGGGACAGAGAGTCACAGATACGCAGTATTTT. Translation gives CSARWGQRVTDTQYF.

The sample holds a few counts of this clonotype. The J gene is TRBJ2-4, the V gene TRBV6-1; 8 nucleotides align to TRBD1. This CDR3 spans 15 amino acids. Trimming took 10 bases from V and 8 from J; bases not matched to a gene: 16. The V gene's germline CDR1 is MNHNS and CDR2 SASEGT. Here the CDR3 DNA reads TGTGCCACCAAGGACAGGGCCCTAGCCGTGGACATTCAGTACTTC. It specifies CATKDRALAVDIQYF.

This clonotype was counted between two and nine times. The chain is built from TRBV19 and TRBJ2-7; D ambiguous. V lost 5 bases, J lost 7 bases, and 15 bases lay in between. Germline V gives CDR1 LNHDA, CDR2 SQIVND (reference sequence). The CDR3 is made up of 13 amino acids. The CDR3 bases are TGTGCCAGTAGTTCAGCCGGATTGATTGAGCAGTACTTC. Residues: CASSSAGLIEQYF.

The V and J genes are TRBV6-1 and TRBJ2-7, with TRBD1 matching over 8 bases. The CDR3 loop spans 16 amino acids. From germline, CDR1 is MNHNS and CDR2 SASEGT. The V gene end was trimmed by 7 bases and the J gene end by 6 bases; junction bases not matched to a gene: 17. The CDR3 DNA sequence: TGTGCCAGCAAAACCCTCCTGATGACAGGGGCTTTCGAGCAGTACTTC. Protein: CASKTLLMTGAFEQYF.

The chain employs TRBV5-1 and TRBJ1-1; no firm D call. Germline lookup yields CDR1 SGHRS and CDR2 YFSETQ. Trimming shortened V by 0 bases and J by 5 bases, and 14 bases separated the two germline ends. The CDR3 has 15 residues. The CDR3 spells CASSLGPPWGTEAFF. DNA for the CDR3: TGCGCCAGCAGCTTGGGGCCGCCCTGGGGTACTGAAGCTTTCTTT.